One and the same sample provided the 7 T cell receptor beta chains below, sequenced in a study of T-cell memory formation after mild COVID-19. TCRdb used MiXCR to reprocess the 5' RACE reads, holding one entry per CDR3 protein. The sample shows around 440,000 distinct CDR3 sequences, about 20% of them seen only once. Sequencing was carried out using PBMCs or a T cell subset sorted from them (not recorded which). These receptors were obtained from an adult woman who had mild COVID-19 (a few samples of this study predate the infection). Cell type and time point are not known.

This clonotype was detected only a few times. The V gene is TRBV9, the J gene TRBJ2-7; 11 nucleotides line up with TRBD1. CDR1 and CDR2 (germline): SGDLS, YYNGEE. CDR3 length equals 16 residues. The trim removed 4 bases at V and 4 bases at J, leaving 10 bases unmatched. CDR3 sequence reads: CASSFRTGGEGYEQYF. The CDR3 DNA follows: TGTGCCAGCAGCTTTAGGACAGGGGGCGAAGGATACGAGCAGTACTTC.

The chain couples TRBV10-3 to TRBJ1-5; tentative D call: TRBD1 (5 bases). The CDR3 has 14 residues. The germline gives CDR1 ENHRY, CDR2 SYGVKD. V dropped 4 bases and J dropped 3 bases, with 10 bases sitting between them. The CDR3 DNA sequence: TGTGCCATCAGTGCCTCGGGGGACAATCAGCCCCAGCATTTT. This translates into CAISASGDNQPQHF.

The gene calls are TRBV7-3 and TRBJ2-2, with 10 bases that match TRBD2. CDR1 is SGHTA, CDR2 FQGTGA, per germline. V lost 5 bases to trimming and J lost 4 bases; unmatched junction nucleotides: 10. This CDR3 contains 17 residues. The CDR3, as DNA: TGTGCCAGCAGCGAAACGCCTAGCGGGAGTATCACCGGGGAGCTGTTTTTT. Its protein product is CASSETPSGSITGELFF. Combining the CDR3 with reference TRBV7-3 and TRBJ2-2 gives the whole variable domain GAGVSQTPSNKVTEKGKYVELRCDPISGHTALYWYRQSLGQGPEFLIYFQGTGAADDSGLPNDRFFAVRPEGSVSTLKIQRTERGDSAVYLCASSETPSGSITGELFFGEGSRLTVL.

The chain links TRBV11-2 to TRBJ2-1; D is perhaps TRBD2 (7 bases). Germline CDR1 is SGHAT and CDR2 is FQNNGV. V lost 1 base and J 8 bases, leaving 21 bases between the germline ends. The CDR3 is 17 amino acids. CDR3 protein: CASSLGVRGPAYDEQFF. DNA of the CDR3: TGTGCCAGCAGCTTAGGTGTGCGGGGGCCGGCTTACGATGAGCAGTTCTTC.

The chain links TRBV5-1 to TRBJ1-2, with TRBD1 matching over 7 bases. Trimming took 0 bases from V and 14 from J; bases not matched to a gene: 7. The length of the CDR3 is 12 residues. The germline V gene encodes CDR1 SGHRS and CDR2 YFSETQ. The CDR3 DNA reads TGCGCCAGCAGCTTGGGACAGGGAAAGGGAACCTTC. This gives the protein CASSLGQGKGTF.

V usage is TRBV20-1 and J usage is TRBJ1-5; no reliable D call. V lost 7 bases and J lost 4, with 17 bases in between. Looked up from germline, CDR1 is DFQATT and CDR2 is SNEGSKA (reference sequence). This CDR3 is built from 14 residues. The CDR3 DNA reads as TGCAGTGTCACACGTCCAAATCCGAATCAGCCCCAGCATTTT. Translated: CSVTRPNPNQPQHF.

The rearrangement links TRBV4-3 to TRBJ2-3; D uncertain. The CDR3 sequence is 13 residues long. The germline V and J ends were trimmed by 2 bases and 6 bases, with 9 bases remaining between them. Germline V lookup: CDR1 LGHNA, CDR2 YSLEER. CDR3 DNA: TGCGCCAGCAGCCAAAGGGTTAGGGATACGCAGTATTTT. This sequence encodes CASSQRVRDTQYF.